A single TCR beta chain is shown here with its context. The data are from a study of cytomegalovirus exposure and HLA in healthy donors. About the study: Unique TCR beta sequences numbering approximately 120 million came from approximately 180 million T cells in an earlier analysis. An early release of data contained approximately 85 million unique TCRs, which came from HLA-typed donors.

Primers for the PCR totalled 60 Vbeta and 13 Jbeta. Measured with immunoSEQ multiplex PCR; TCRdb has only the in-frame clones, and not every one. This sample's clone table lists 100,000 to 150,000 clones. Germline values: CDR1 SGDLS, CDR2 YYNGEE. Germline trimming cut 0 bases from V and 4 bases from J; bases unmatched to any gene: 5. The CDR3 sequence is 16 residues long. The V gene is TRBV9, the J gene TRBJ2-1; 9 nucleotides match TRBD2. This receptor was identified in a woman aged 40-49 years in good health and CMV-seropositive. The sequenced material came from PBMCs. CDR3 protein: CASSVGAGGVYNEQFF. CDR3 sequence (DNA): TGTGCCAGCAGCGTAGGGGCGGGAGGGGTTTACAATGAGCAGTTCTTC.